This T cell receptor (beta chain) was retrieved from a study of cytotoxic CD8 clonotypes in ibrutinib-treated CLL. Study-wide context: Included were 10 to 12 relapsed/refractory and approximately 15 treatment-naive patients, of whom about 18 were IGHV unmutated. A median 12 months of treatment, range 6 to 36, preceded the collection of response samples.

Around 1.8 micrograms of genomic DNA (from cryopreserved PBMCs) were used for TCR beta libraries. Deep sequencing aimed at 1 in 200,000 to 1 in 1 million T cells' resolution. TCRdb's copy holds only in-frame clones and misses some; the assay was immunoSEQ multiplex PCR. The data show 50,000 to 60,000 clones, less than 85% seen once. This clone was found once. CDR1 and CDR2 from the germline V gene are SGHTA and FQGNSA. The V end was cut by 2 bases, the J end by 4 bases, with 6 bases between. The CDR3 extends over 13 amino acids. Specimen: PBMCs, collected after 24 months of ibrutinib treatment. This sequence originates from a human donor with chronic lymphocytic leukemia. The chain carries TRBV7-2 and TRBJ2-1, with D tentatively TRBD1 (5 bases). The CDR3: CASSLKGYNEQFF. CDR3 DNA: TGTGCCAGCAGCTTAAAGGGGTACAATGAGCAGTTCTTC.